These T cell receptor beta chains were read from a single sample in a study of T-cell reconstitution after alpha-beta-depleted transplantation in children. TCRdb redid the calling of the PCR reads with MiXCR, one entry per CDR3 protein. The data contain a few hundred thousand distinct CDR3 sequences, 10% to 15% of them singletons. The material sequenced was PBMCs, mostly from graft donor cells, taken 360 days after TCRalphabeta/CD19-depleted stem cell transplant. The receptors were sampled from a male patient between 10 and 17 years old who had a stem cell transplant for acute myeloid leukemia, so the T cells may come from the graft donor. Each CDR3 is given with its conserved first and last residue. A D gene is named only where the DNA matches it firmly. The size field is filled for only some rows; it gives once, few, many or a size class.

j_gene	v_gene	abundance	d_gene	CDR3aa	CDR3nt
TRBJ2-7	TRBV20-1	few	TRBD2	CSARDTSGSYEQYF	TGCAGTGCTAGAGATACGAGCGGGAGCTACGAGCAGTACTTC
TRBJ2-7	TRBV27	many	NA	CASSTTGLAYEQYF	TGTGCCAGCAGTACAACAGGGCTGGCCTACGAGCAGTACTTC
TRBJ2-2	TRBV11-1	NA	TRBD1	CASSLVTGTGLRTGELFF	TGTGCCAGCAGCTTAGTAACCGGGACAGGGTTGCGCACCGGGGAGCTGTTTTTT
TRBJ2-7	TRBV2	NA	TRBD1	CASSEWDSSYEQYF	TGTGCCAGCAGTGAATGGGACAGCTCCTACGAGCAGTACTTC
TRBJ2-1	TRBV9	NA	NA	CASSVGSVLPLANEQFF	TGTGCCAGCAGCGTAGGCTCCGTTCTCCCCCTCGCCAATGAGCAGTTCTTC
TRBJ2-7	TRBV10-3	few	NA	CAISAYGPDEQYF	TGTGCCATCAGTGCCTACGGGCCAGACGAGCAGTACTTC
TRBJ1-1	TRBV29-1	NA	TRBD1	CSAKQGADTEAFF	TGCAGCGCAAAACAGGGGGCTGACACTGAAGCTTTCTTT
TRBJ2-7	TRBV29-1	many	NA	CSVQAVGGLGYEQYF	TGCAGCGTTCAGGCGGTGGGCGGACTTGGCTACGAGCAGTACTTC
TRBJ2-1	TRBV7-9	many	TRBD2	CASSPYPSSGGGYNEQFF	TGTGCCAGCAGCCCCTACCCAAGCAGCGGGGGAGGGTACAATGAGCAGTTCTTC
TRBJ2-7	TRBV4-3	NA	NA	CASSQSHGGYEQYF	TGCGCCAGCAGCCAATCACACGGAGGCTACGAGCAGTACTTC
TRBJ2-5	TRBV20-1	NA	NA	CSARYAGWFQYF	TGCAGTGCTAGATATGCCGGCTGGTTCCAGTACTTC
TRBJ2-7	TRBV20-1	NA	NA	CSAREAPSGQYF	TGCAGTGCTAGAGAGGCTCCGTCCGGGCAGTACTTC
TRBJ2-1	TRBV25-1	NA	TRBD2	CASSDRTPGPSGRFADEQFF	TGTGCCAGCAGTGACCGAACCCCGGGCCCTAGCGGGAGGTTCGCGGATGAGCAGTTCTTC
TRBJ2-4	TRBV20-1	NA	NA	CSARVAIGGIQYF	TGCAGTGCTAGGGTCGCGATCGGAGGCATTCAGTACTTC
TRBJ2-1	TRBV20-1	NA	NA	CSASDYTVGNEQFF	TGCAGTGCTAGTGACTACACCGTGGGGAATGAGCAGTTCTTC
TRBJ2-6	TRBV5-1	few	NA	CASSLGDPGANVLTF	TGCGCCAGCAGCTTGGGGGATCCCGGGGCCAACGTCCTGACTTTC
TRBJ2-4	TRBV6-4	NA	TRBD2	CASSPRRGAGGPDKNIQYF	TGTGCCAGCAGTCCTCGACGGGGAGCGGGAGGGCCTGACAAAAACATTCAGTACTTC
TRBJ2-3	TRBV4-3	few	TRBD2	CASSLRLAMDTQYF	TGCGCCAGCAGCCTTCGACTAGCTATGGATACGCAGTATTTT
TRBJ2-7	TRBV20-1	NA	TRBD1	CSARVLRDRVGGEQYF	TGCAGTGCTAGAGTTCTACGGGACAGGGTGGGTGGCGAGCAGTACTTC
TRBJ2-6	TRBV29-1	NA	NA	CSVHDRQGRPGANVLTF	TGCAGCGTTCATGATCGCCAGGGGCGGCCTGGGGCCAACGTCCTGACTTTC
TRBJ2-1	TRBV7-3	many	TRBD1	CASRPPGQGFF	TGTGCCAGCAGACCACCGGGACAGGGCTTCTTC
TRBJ2-2	TRBV7-2	NA	NA	CASSLLLATTGELFF	TGTGCCAGCAGCTTATTGCTAGCGACCACCGGGGAGCTGTTTTTT
TRBJ2-7	TRBV9	NA	TRBD1	CASSERGTGVIYEQYF	TGTGCCAGCAGCGAGAGGGGGACAGGGGTGATCTACGAGCAGTACTTC
TRBJ2-7	TRBV3-1	NA	NA	CASSPAGGRVSYEQYF	TGTGCCAGCAGCCCGGCCGGGGGGCGCGTCTCCTACGAGCAGTACTTC